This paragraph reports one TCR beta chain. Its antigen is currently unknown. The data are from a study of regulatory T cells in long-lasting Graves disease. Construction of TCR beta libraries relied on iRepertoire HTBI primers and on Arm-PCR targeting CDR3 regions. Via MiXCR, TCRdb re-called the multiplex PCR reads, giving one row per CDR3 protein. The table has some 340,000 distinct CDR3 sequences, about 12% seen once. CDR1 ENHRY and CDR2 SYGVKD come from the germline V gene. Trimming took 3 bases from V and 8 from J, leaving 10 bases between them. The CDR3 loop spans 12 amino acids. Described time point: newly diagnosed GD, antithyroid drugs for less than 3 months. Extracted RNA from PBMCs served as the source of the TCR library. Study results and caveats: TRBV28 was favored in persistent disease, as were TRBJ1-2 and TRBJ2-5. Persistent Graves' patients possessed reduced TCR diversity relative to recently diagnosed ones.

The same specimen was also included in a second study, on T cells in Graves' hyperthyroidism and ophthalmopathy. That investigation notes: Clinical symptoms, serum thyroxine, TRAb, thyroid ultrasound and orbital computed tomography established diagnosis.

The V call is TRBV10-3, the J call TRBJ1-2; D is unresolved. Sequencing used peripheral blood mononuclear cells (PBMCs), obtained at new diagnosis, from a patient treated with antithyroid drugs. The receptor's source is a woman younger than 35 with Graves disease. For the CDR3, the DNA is TGTGCCATCAGTGACCGACGGAGGGGCTACACCTTC. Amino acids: CAISDRRRGYTF.